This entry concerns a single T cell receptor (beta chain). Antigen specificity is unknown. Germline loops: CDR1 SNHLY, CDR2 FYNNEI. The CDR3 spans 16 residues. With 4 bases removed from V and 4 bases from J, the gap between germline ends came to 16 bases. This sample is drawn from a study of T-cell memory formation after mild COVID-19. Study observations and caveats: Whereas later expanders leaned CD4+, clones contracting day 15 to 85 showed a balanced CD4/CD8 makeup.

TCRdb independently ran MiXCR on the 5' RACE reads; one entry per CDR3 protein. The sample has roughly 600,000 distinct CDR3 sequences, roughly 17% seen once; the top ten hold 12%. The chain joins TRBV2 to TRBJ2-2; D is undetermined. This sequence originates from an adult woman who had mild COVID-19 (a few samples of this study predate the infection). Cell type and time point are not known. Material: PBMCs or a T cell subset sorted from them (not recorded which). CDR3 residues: CASSGDNGQATGELFF. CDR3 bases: TGTGCCAGCAGTGGGGATAACGGCCAGGCCACCGGGGAGCTGTTTTTT.